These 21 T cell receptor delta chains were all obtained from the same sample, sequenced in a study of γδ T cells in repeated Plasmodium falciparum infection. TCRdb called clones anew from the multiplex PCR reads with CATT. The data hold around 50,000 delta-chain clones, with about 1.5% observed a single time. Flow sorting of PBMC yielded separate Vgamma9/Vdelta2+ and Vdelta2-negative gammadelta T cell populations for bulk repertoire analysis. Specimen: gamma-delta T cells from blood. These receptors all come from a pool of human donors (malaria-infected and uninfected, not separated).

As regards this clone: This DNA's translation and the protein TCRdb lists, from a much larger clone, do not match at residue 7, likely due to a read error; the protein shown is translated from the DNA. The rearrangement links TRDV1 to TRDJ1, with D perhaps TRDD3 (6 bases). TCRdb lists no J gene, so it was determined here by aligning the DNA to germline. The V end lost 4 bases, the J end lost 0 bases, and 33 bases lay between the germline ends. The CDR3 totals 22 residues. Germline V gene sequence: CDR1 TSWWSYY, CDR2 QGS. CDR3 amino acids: CALGGSAAGIRGGLRYTDKLIF. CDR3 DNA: TGTGCTCTTGGGGGATCTGCGGCCGGGATAAGGGGGGGTCTCCGGTACACCGATAAACTCATCTTT.

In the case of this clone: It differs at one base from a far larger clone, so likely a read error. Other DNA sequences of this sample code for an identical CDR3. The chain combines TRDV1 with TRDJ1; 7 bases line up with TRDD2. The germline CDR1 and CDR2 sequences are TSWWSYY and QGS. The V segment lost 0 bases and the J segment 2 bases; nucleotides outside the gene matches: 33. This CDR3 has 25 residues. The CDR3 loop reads CALGELQRYVFLAPTGNYTTDKLIF. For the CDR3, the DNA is TGTGCTCTTGGGGAACTACAAAGGTACGTCTTCCTAGCTCCTACCGGGAACTATACTACCGATAAACTCATCTTT.

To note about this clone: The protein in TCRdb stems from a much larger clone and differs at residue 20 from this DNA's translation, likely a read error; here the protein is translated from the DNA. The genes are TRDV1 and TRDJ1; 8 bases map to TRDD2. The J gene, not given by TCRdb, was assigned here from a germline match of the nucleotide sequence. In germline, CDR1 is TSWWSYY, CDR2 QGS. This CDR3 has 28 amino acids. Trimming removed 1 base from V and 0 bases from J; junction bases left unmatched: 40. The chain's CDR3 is CALGEPSSYPKGVLELVGWRRYTDKLIF. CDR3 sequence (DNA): TGTGCTCTTGGGGAACCTTCTTCCTACCCAAAAGGAGTACTGGAACTGGTAGGCTGGCGGAGATACACCGATAAACTCATCTTT.

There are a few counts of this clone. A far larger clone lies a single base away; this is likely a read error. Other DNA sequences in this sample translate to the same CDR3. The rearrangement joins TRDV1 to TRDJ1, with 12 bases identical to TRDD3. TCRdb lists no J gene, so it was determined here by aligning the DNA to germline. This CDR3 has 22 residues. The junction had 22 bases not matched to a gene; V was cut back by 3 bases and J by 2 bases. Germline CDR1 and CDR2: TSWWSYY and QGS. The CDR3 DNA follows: TGTGCTCTTGGGGATGGTCTTCCCCTACTGGGGGATACAAAAAGGGGGACCGATAAACTCATCTTT. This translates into CALGDGLPLLGDTKRGTDKLIF.

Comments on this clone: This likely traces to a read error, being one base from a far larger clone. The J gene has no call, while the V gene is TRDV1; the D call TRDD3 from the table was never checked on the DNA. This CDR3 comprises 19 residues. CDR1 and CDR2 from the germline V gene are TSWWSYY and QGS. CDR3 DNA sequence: TGTGCTCTTGGGGACGCCACCAGGTACTGGGGGATACACACCGATAAACTCATCTTC. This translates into CALGDATRYWGIHTDKLIF.

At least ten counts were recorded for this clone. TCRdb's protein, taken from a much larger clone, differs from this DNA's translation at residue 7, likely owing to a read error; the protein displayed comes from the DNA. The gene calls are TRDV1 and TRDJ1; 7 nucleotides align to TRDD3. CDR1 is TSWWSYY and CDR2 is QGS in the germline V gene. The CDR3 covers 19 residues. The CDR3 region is CALGDGALWLGAHTDKLIF. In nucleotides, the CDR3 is TGTGCTCTTGGGGATGGAGCCCTATGGCTGGGGGCGCACACCGATAAACTTATCTTT.

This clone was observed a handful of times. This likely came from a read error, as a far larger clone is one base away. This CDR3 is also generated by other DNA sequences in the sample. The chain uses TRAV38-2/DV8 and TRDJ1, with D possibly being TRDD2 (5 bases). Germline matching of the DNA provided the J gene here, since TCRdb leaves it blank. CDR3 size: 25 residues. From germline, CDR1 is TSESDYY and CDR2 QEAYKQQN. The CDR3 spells CAYRSAFHVSSSPPYSEFPPHKLIF. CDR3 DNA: TGTGCCTATAGGAGCGCGTTCCACGTGAGCTCTTCCCCACCGTACTCTGAGTTCCCTCCGCATAAACTCATCTTT.

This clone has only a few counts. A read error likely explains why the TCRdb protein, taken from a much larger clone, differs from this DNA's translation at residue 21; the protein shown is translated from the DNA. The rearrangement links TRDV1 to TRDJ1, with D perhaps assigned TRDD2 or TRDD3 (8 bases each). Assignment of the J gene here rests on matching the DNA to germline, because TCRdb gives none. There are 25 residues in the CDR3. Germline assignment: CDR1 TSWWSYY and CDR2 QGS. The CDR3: CALGEGDFLRDPWGKSTRGTNKLIF. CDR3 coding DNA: TGTGCTCTTGGGGAAGGGGACTTCCTACGTGACCCCTGGGGGAAGTCGACCCGAGGCACCAATAAACTCATCTTT.

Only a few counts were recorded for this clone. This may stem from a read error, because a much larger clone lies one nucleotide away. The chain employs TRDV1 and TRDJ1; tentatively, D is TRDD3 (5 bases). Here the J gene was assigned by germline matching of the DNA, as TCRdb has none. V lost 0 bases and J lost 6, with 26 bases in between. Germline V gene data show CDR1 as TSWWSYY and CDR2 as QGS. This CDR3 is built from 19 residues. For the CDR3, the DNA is TGTGCTCTTGGGGAACTACGCCCCGCCAGTCGGACTGGAACTAATAAACTCATCTTT. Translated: CALGELRPASRTGTNKLIF.

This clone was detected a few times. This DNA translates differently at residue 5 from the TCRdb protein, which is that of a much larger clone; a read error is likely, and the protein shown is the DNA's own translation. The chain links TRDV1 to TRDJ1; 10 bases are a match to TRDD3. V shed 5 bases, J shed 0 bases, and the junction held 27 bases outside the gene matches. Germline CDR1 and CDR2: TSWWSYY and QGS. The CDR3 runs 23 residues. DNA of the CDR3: TGTGCTCTTGGGTCACGGTATCCTACAGGAGGGTGGGGGATACCCCCCTACACCGATAAACTCATCTTT. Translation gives CALGSRYPTGGWGIPPYTDKLIF.

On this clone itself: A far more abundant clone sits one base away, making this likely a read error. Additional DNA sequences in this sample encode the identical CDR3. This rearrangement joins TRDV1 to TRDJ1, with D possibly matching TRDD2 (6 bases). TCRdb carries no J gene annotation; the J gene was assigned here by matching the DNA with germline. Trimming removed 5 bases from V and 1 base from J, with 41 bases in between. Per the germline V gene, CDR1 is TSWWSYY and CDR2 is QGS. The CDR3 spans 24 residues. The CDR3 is CALGILLGAFPRTGGFGSTDKLIF. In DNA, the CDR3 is TGTGCTCTTGGGATTCTTCTAGGGGCCTTTCCTAGGACTGGAGGATTTGGAAGCACCGATAAACTCATCTTT.

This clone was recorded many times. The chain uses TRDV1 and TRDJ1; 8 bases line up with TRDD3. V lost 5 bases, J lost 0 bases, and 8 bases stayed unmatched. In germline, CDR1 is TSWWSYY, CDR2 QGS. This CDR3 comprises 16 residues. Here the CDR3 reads CALGLFWGTHTDKLIF. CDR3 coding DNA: TGTGCTCTTGGGCTCTTCTGGGGGACTCACACCGATAAACTCATCTTT.

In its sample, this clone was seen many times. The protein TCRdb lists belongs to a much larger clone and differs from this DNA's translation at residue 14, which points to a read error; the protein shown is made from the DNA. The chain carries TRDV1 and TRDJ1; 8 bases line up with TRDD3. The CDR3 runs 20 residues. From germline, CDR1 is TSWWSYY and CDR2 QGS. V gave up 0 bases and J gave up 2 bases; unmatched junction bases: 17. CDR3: CALGELNPNYWGWGTDKLIF. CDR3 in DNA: TGTGCTCTTGGGGAACTAAATCCCAACTACTGGGGGTGGGGAACCGATAAACTCATCTTT.

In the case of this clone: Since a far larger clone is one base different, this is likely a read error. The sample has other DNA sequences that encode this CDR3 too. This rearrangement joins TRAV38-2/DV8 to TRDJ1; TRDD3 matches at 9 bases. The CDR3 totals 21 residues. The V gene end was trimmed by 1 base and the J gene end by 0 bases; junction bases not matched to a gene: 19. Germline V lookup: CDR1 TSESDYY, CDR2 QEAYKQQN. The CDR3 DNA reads TGTGCTTATAGGAGCTCCGGGGTGTGTACTGGGGGACCCGCTAACACCGATAAACTCATCTTT. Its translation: CAYRSSGVCTGGPANTDKLIF.

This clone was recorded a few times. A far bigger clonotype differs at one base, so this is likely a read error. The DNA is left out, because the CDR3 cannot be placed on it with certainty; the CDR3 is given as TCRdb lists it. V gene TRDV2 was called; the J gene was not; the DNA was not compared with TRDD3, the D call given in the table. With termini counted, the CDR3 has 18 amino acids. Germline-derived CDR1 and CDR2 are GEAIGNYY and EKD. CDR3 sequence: CACDTWGSGSWDTRQMFF.

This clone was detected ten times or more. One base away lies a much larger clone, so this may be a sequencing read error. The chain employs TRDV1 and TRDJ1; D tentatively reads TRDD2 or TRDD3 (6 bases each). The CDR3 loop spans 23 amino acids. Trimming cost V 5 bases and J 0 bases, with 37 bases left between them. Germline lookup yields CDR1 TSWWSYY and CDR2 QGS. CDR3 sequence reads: CALGSCAPTPWDWGSPYTDKLIF. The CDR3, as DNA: TGTGCTCTTGGGTCCTGTGCTCCTACTCCTTGGGATTGGGGGTCACCCTACACCGATAAACTCATCTTT.

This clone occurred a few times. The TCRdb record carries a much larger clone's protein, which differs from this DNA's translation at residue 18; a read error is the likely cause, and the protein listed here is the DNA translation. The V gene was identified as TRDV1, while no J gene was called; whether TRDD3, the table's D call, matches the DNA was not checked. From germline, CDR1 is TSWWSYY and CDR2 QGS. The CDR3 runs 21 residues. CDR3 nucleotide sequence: TGTGCTCTTGGGGTACAGCCTTCCCACACCTTATGGGGGATAAGGGTAGATAGACTCACCTTT. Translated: CALGVQPSHTLWGIRVDRLTF.

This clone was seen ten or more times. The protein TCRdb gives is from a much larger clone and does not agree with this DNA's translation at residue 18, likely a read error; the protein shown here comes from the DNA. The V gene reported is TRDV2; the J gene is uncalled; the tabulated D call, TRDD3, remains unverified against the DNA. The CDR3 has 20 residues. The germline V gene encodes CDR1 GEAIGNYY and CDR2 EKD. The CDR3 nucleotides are TGTGCCTGTGACACATTAGGCCAGCCTACGGTGGGACCGTACACCGATAAACCCATCTTT. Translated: CACDTLGQPTVGPYTDKPIF.

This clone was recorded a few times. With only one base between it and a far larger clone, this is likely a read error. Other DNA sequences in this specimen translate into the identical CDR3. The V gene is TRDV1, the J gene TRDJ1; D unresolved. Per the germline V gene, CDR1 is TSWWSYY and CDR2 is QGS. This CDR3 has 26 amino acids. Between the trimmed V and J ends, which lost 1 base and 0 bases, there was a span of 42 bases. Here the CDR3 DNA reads TGTGCTCTTGGGGAACCTTCACCCTTTTCTACGTTTATACTACTAGGGGCCCCGGCGTACACCGATAAACTCATCTTT. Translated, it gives CALGEPSPFSTFILLGAPAYTDKLIF.

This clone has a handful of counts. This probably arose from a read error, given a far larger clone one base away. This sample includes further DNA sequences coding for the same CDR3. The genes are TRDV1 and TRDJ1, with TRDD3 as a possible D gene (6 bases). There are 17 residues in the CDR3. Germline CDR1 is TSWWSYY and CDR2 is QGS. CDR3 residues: CALGELAWIPYTDKLIF. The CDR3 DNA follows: TGCGCTCTTGGGGAACTGGCTTGGATACCGTACACCGATAAACTCATCTTT.

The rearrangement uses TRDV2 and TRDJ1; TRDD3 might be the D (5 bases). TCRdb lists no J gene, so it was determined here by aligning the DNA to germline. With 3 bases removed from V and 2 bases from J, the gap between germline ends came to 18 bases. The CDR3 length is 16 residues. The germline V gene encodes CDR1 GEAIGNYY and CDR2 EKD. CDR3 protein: CACDPAGTQFTDKLIF. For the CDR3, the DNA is TGTGCCTGTGACCCCGCGGGGACCCAATTTACCGATAAACTCATCTTT.